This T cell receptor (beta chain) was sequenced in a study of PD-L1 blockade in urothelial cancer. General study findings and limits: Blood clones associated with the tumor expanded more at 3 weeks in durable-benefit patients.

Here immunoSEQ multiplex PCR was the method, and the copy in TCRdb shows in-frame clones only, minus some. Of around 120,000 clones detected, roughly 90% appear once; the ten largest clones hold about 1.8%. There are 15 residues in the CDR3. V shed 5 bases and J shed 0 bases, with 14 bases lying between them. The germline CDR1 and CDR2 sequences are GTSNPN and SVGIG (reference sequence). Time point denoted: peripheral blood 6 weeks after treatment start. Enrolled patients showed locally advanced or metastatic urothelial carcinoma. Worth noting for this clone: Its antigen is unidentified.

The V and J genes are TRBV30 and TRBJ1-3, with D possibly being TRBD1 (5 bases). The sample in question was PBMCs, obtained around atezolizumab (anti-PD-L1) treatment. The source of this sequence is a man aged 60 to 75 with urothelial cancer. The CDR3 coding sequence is TGTGCCTGGGGAAGGGGCGCAAACTCTGGAAACACCATATATTTT. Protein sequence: CAWGRGANSGNTIYF.